The sequence of this T cell receptor beta chain was determined in a study of shared clonotypes between healthy human individuals. About the research overall: Researchers assigned three CD4 naive, three CD4 memory, two CD8 naive and one CD8 memory plate to each donor.

The ends lost 4 bases at V and 2 bases at J; junction bases unmatched: 9. The CDR3 runs to 16 residues. Germline V CDR1 and CDR2: SGHKS, YYEKEE (reference sequence). Using 200 ng DNA, 32,000 or so T cell genomes, the sorted-subset replicate PCRs were run. Sequenced by immunoSEQ multiplex PCR; TCRdb stores in-frame clones only, minus some. The sample includes over a million clones, about 96% seen only once; the top ten take over 1%. The TCR comes from a man younger than 45 in good health. Input material: naive CD4+ T cells sorted from blood. Subset noted: CD45RA+ positively selected. This sequence joins TRBV5-5 and TRBJ2-1; 7 nucleotides line up with TRBD1. CDR3 region: CASSPGTAPAYNEQFF. The CDR3 DNA is TGTGCCAGCAGCCCGGGGACAGCACCGGCCTACAATGAGCAGTTCTTC.